This T cell receptor (beta chain) was profiled in a study of OX40 agonist ivuxolimab in advanced cancers. Germline V gene sequence: CDR1 KGHSH, CDR2 LQKENI. The CDR3 runs 19 residues. Germline trimming cut 2 bases from V and 2 bases from J; bases unmatched to any gene: 13. Some clones are missing from TCRdb's copy, which holds only in-frame ones; the method was immunoSEQ multiplex PCR. The data show almost 70,000 clones, with approximately 80% seen just once and around 2.3% held by the top ten. The specimen was CD4+ or CD8+ T cells sorted from blood, collected in a trial of the OX40 agonist ivuxolimab. The genes are TRBV18 and TRBJ1-5; 9 bases line up with TRBD1. The sequence was obtained from an adult with an advanced solid tumor such as melanoma, head and neck, liver or kidney cancer. CDR3 residues: CASSPRAGQGRGGNQPQHF. CDR3 DNA sequence: TGTGCCAGCTCACCAAGGGCTGGACAGGGGAGAGGAGGCAATCAGCCCCAGCATTTT.